The 29 T cell receptor beta chains below were found in one sample sequenced in a study of Ad26.COV2.S vaccination and SARS-CoV-2 variants. Libraries were prepared by immunoSEQ multiplex PCR; TCRdb keeps only in-frame clonotypes and omits some of them. This table holds some 500,000 clones, 75% to 90% found once. Described treatment: around 19 received Ad26.COV2.S at low or high dose, single or two shots; 5 received placebo; per-sample allocation not given. Samples came from day 63 after the first vaccine or placebo injection. The sequenced sample was peripheral blood, obtained in a trial of Ad26.COV2.S vaccine versus placebo. All receptors come from a person aged 18-60 years who received the Ad26.COV2.S COVID-19 vaccine or a placebo.

The rearrangement uses TRBV7-6 and TRBJ2-1; the match to TRBD1 covers 8 bases. Germline CDR1 and CDR2: SGHVS and FNYEAQ. The V and J ends lost 5 bases and 9 bases, in that order; junction bases with no gene match: 12. The CDR3 loop spans 15 amino acids. CDR3 sequence (DNA): TGTGCCAGCAGCCAGATGACAGGGGCCTTAAGTGAGCAGTTCTTC. Residues: CASSQMTGALSEQFF.

The chain links TRBV29-1 to TRBJ2-7; D unresolved. Trimming shortened V by 5 bases and J by 3 bases, and 5 bases separated the two germline ends. Germline CDR1 SQVTM, CDR2 ANQGSEA. CDR3 size: 10 residues. The CDR3 region has the DNA TGCAGCGTTTACGACTACGAGCAGTACTTC. Its protein product is CSVYDYEQYF.

Here the CDR3 DNA reads TGTGCCTGGAGTGTAGGTGGGTTTACTGAAGCTTTCTTT. Amino acids: CAWSVGGFTEAFF. This sequence joins TRBV30 and TRBJ1-1; D not resolved. V gave up 0 bases and J gave up 5 bases, with 10 bases separating them. CDR3 size: 13 residues. Germline CDR1 GTSNPN, CDR2 SVGIG (reference sequence).

This clone was recorded once. This chain joins TRBV30 and TRBJ2-5; perhaps TRBD1 as D (5 bases). Trimming pared 3 bases from V and 3 bases from J, leaving 14 bases between. There are 14 residues in the CDR3. CDR1 and CDR2 from the germline V gene are GTSNPN and SVGIG (reference sequence). The CDR3 region has the DNA TGTGCCTGGAGGGCCGGACAATTAAAAGAGACCCAGTACTTC. Translating gives CAWRAGQLKETQYF. The whole variable domain, filled in from reference TRBV30 and TRBJ2-5, reads SQTIHQWPATLVQPVGSPLSLECTVEGTSNPNLYWYRQAAGRGLQLLFYSVGIGQISSEVPQNLSASRPQDRQFILSSKKLLLSDSGFYLCAWRAGQLKETQYFGPGTRLLVL.

This chain links TRBV29-1 with TRBJ1-2, with unresolved D. Trimming cost V 4 bases and J 5 bases, with 14 bases left between them. Looked up from germline, CDR1 is SQVTM and CDR2 is ANQGSEA. The length of the CDR3 is 13 residues. The CDR3: CSVGHKNAYGYTF. Written as DNA, the CDR3 is TGCAGCGTTGGCCATAAAAATGCGTATGGCTACACCTTC. Looking up the rest from reference TRBV29-1 and TRBJ1-2 gives the full variable domain: SAVISQKPSRDICQRGTSLTIQCQVDSQVTMMFWYRQQPGQSLTLIATANQGSEATYESGFVIDKFPISRPNLTFSTLTVSNMSPEDSSIYLCSVGHKNAYGYTFGSGTRLTVV.

The chain links TRBV18 to TRBJ1-3; D call uncertain. This CDR3 is built from 13 residues. Germline V gene sequence: CDR1 KGHSH, CDR2 LQKENI. V lost 3 bases and J 5 bases, leaving 8 bases between the germline ends. This CDR3 reads CASSPDGRNTIYF. In DNA, the CDR3 is TGTGCCAGCTCACCCGACGGGCGAAACACCATATATTTT.

The CDR3 DNA reads TGTGCCAGCAGCTTGATGGGGGCTGGGCAGCCCCAGCATTTT. As protein: CASSLMGAGQPQHF. J is TRBJ1-5 and V is TRBV5-6; D perhaps matches TRBD1 (6 bases). V lost 1 base to trimming and J lost 7 bases, with 12 bases between them. Germline CDR1 is SGHDT and CDR2 is YYEEEE. This CDR3 is built from 14 residues.

The genes are TRBV24-1 and TRBJ1-4; 10 positions agree with TRBD1. Germline V gene lookup returns CDR1 KGHDR and CDR2 SFDVKD. CDR3 length: 14 residues. V gave up 3 bases and J gave up 10 bases; unmatched junction bases: 4. The CDR3 DNA reads TGTGCCACCAGTGATCCCGGACAGGGGGGAAAACTGTTTTTT. Translation: CATSDPGQGGKLFF.

The CDR3 nucleotides are TGTGCCAGCAGATATCCAGGTCCTTCGGGCTACGAGCAGTACTTC. This sequence encodes CASRYPGPSGYEQYF. The chain joins TRBV2 to TRBJ2-7, with D unclear. V was cut by 6 bases and J by 3 bases, with 18 bases left in between. Germline CDR1 is SNHLY and CDR2 is FYNNEI. This CDR3 has 15 amino acids.

V is TRBV18 and J is TRBJ2-5; TRBD1 matches at 7 bases. This CDR3 is 12 amino acids long. Germline V lookup: CDR1 KGHSH, CDR2 LQKENI. V gave up 4 bases and J gave up 4 bases; unmatched junction bases: 0. CDR3: CASSRDRETQYF. The CDR3 DNA is TGTGCCAGCTCACGGGACAGAGAGACCCAGTACTTC.

The V gene is TRBV2, the J gene TRBJ2-5; D unclear. V dropped 8 bases and J dropped 0 bases, with 13 bases sitting between them. Per germline, CDR1 SNHLY and CDR2 FYNNEI. This CDR3 contains 14 residues. The CDR3 loop is CASGGFGYQETQYF. The CDR3 DNA is TGTGCCAGCGGTGGATTTGGGTACCAAGAGACCCAGTACTTC.

CDR3 in DNA: TGCGCCAGCAGCGGCGGGGTTCAGCCCCAGCATTTT. Translating gives CASSGGVQPQHF. The chain couples TRBV10-2 to TRBJ1-5; D gene uncertain. The CDR3 totals 12 residues. With 6 bases removed from V and 6 bases from J, the gap between germline ends came to 9 bases. The germline V gene encodes CDR1 WSHSY and CDR2 SAAADI.

CDR3: CASTGLRTDTQYF. The CDR3 bases are TGTGCCAGCACGGGACTCCGCACAGATACGCAGTATTTT. The genes are TRBV12-3 or TRBV12-4 and TRBJ2-3, with a possible D match to TRBD2 (6 bases). This CDR3 has 13 residues. Trimming cost V 7 bases and J 1 base, with 9 bases left between them.

This clone was observed once. The chain couples TRBV21-1 to TRBJ2-1; whether TRBD2, the table's D call, matches the DNA was not checked. TRBV21-1 is assigned pseudogene status. This CDR3 is built from 14 residues. CDR3 sequence (DNA): TGTGCCAGCAGCCCGGGCCCCCGGCGGGGGCATCGGTTCTTC. It codes for CASSPGPRRGHRFF.

The chain carries TRBV5-1 and TRBJ2-2; TRBD2 is a possible D gene (6 bases). CDR3 size: 18 residues. The V gene's germline CDR1 is SGHRS and CDR2 YFSETQ. Deletions cut 0 bases from V and 0 bases from J, with 15 bases between. In DNA form, the CDR3 reads TGCGCCAGCAGCTTGGAAGGTAGCGGTCTAGCGAACACCGGGGAGCTGTTTTTT. It encodes CASSLEGSGLANTGELFF. Combining the CDR3 with reference TRBV5-1 and TRBJ2-2 gives the whole variable domain KAGVTQTPRYLIKTRGQQVTLSCSPISGHRSVSWYQQTPGQGLQFLFEYFSETQRNKGNFPGRFSGRQFSNSRSEMNVSTLELGDSALYLCASSLEGSGLANTGELFFGEGSRLTVL.

The CDR3 DNA reads as TGTGCCAGCAGCTTAGAAGGCCGGACCAGCGTCGTGATCAAAAACATTCAGTACTTC. Its translation: CASSLEGRTSVVIKNIQYF. The chain uses TRBV11-3 and TRBJ2-4; D gene unclear. V lost 0 bases, J lost 3 bases, and 21 bases lay in between. Germline lookup yields CDR1 SGHNT and CDR2 YENEEA. The CDR3 has 19 residues.

The genes are TRBV18 and TRBJ1-1, with D maybe TRBD1 (5 bases). With 4 bases removed from V and 1 base from J, the gap between germline ends came to 7 bases. Germline lookup yields CDR1 KGHSH and CDR2 LQKENI. CDR3 size: 13 residues. The CDR3 loop reads CASSQGRNTEAFF. The CDR3, as DNA: TGTGCCAGCTCACAGGGGAGGAACACTGAAGCTTTCTTT.

J is TRBJ1-5 and V is TRBV18; unclear D gene. CDR1 KGHSH and CDR2 LQKENI come from the germline V gene. The CDR3 covers 15 residues. V gave up 6 bases and J gave up 1 base, with 13 bases separating them. CDR3 bases: TGTGCCAGCTCGAGAGGTAGCCAGAGCAATCAGCCCCAGCATTTT. It codes for CASSRGSQSNQPQHF. The entire variable domain, with the rest obtained from reference TRBV18 and TRBJ1-5, is as follows: NAGVMQNPRHLVRRRGQEARLRCSPMKGHSHVYWYRQLPEEGLKFMVYLQKENIIDESGMPKERFSAEFPKEGPSILRIQQVVRGDSAAYFCASSRGSQSNQPQHFGDGTRLSIL.

V and J are TRBV9 and TRBJ2-7; possibly TRBD1 for D (5 bases). CDR1 SGDLS and CDR2 YYNGEE come from the germline V gene. The CDR3 is made up of 14 amino acids. V lost 0 bases to trimming and J lost 3 bases, with 10 bases between them. CDR3 sequence: CASSVEDSLYEQYF. CDR3 sequence (DNA): TGTGCCAGCAGCGTAGAAGACAGCCTCTACGAGCAGTACTTC.

As concerns this clone: One end of the junction varies from germline; a read error may be responsible. The J gene is TRBJ2-4, the V gene TRBV20-1, with 8 positions matching TRBD2. This CDR3 has 11 residues. Germline CDR1 reads DFQATT; CDR2 reads SNEGSKA (reference sequence). The CDR3 region is CSAREVGLVGF. For the CDR3, the DNA is TGCAGTGCTAGAGAAGTGGGACTAGTAGGCTTC.

Only a few counts were recorded for this clone. A read error may account for a junction end that differs from germline. This sequence joins TRBV7-7 and TRBJ1-1; D gene uncertain. The CDR3 spans 14 residues. CDR1 SSHAT and CDR2 FNYEAQ come from the germline V gene (reference sequence). Here the CDR3 reads CASSLARGKTEAFF. DNA for the CDR3: TGTGCTAGCAGCTTAGCGCGAGGAAAGACTGAAGCTTTCTTT.

V and J are TRBV7-2 and TRBJ2-3; 11 bases match TRBD1. V lost 5 bases, J lost 6 bases, and 10 bases stayed unmatched. Germline lookup yields CDR1 SGHTA and CDR2 FQGNSA. This CDR3 comprises 16 residues. CDR3 sequence (DNA): TGTGCCAGCAGCGTAGGTTGGACAGGGGGCGCGGATACGCAGTATTTT. Translated, it gives CASSVGWTGGADTQYF.

The CDR3 nucleotides read TGCGCCAGCAGCCAAGATCGGGGGGGGCGCGAGCAGTACTTC. It translates to CASSQDRGGREQYF. The chain employs TRBV4-3 and TRBJ2-7, with TRBD2 matching 8 bases. The junction had 4 bases not matched to a gene; V was cut back by 0 bases and J by 6 bases. There are 14 residues in the CDR3. Germline CDR1 is LGHNA and CDR2 is YSLEER.

This clone was picked up one time. The chain recombines TRBV4-2 with TRBJ2-2; no clear D. The CDR3 spans 15 residues. Between the trimmed V and J ends, which lost 1 base and 1 base, there was a span of 7 bases. Germline V gene data show CDR1 as LGHNA and CDR2 as YNFKEQ. CDR3 in amino acids: CASSQVSGNTGELFF. The CDR3 coding sequence is TGTGCCAGCAGCCAAGTATCAGGGAACACCGGGGAGCTGTTTTTT.

The rearrangement joins TRBV20-1 to TRBJ2-5; TRBD2 matches 7 bases. The trim removed 3 bases at V and 5 bases at J, leaving 3 bases unmatched. The CDR3 has 12 amino acids. The V gene's germline CDR1 is DFQATT and CDR2 SNEGSKA (reference sequence). CDR3 DNA sequence: TGCAGTGCTAGTTCCGGGGGGGAGACCCAGTACTTC. This gives the protein CSASSGGETQYF.

The CDR3 sequence: CASSKKIRDRGLWSPLHF. The CDR3 nucleotides are TGTGCCAGCAGCAAAAAAATCCGGGACAGGGGGCTCTGGTCACCCCTCCACTTT. V and J are TRBV21-1 and TRBJ1-6; TRBD1, the table's D call, was not compared with the DNA. TRBV21-1 is annotated as a pseudogene. The CDR3 contains 18 residues.

This chain connects TRBV5-1 to TRBJ2-5, with D perhaps matching TRBD2 (6 bases). Germline loops: CDR1 SGHRS, CDR2 YFSETQ. V was trimmed by 4 bases and J by 4 bases, leaving 14 bases between them. The CDR3 is made up of 14 amino acids. CDR3 in DNA: TGCGCCAGCAGCCCCGGGACTCCTACAGAGACCCAGTACTTC. This sequence encodes CASSPGTPTETQYF.

This clone was detected only once. The chain has TRBV6-6 and TRBJ1-1; 9 bases agree with TRBD1. From germline, CDR1 is MNHNY and CDR2 SVGAGI (reference sequence). Trimming took 6 bases from V and 4 from J; bases not matched to a gene: 6. The CDR3 has 14 residues. The CDR3 nucleotides read TGTGCCAGCAGCCACAGGGGGCTGGGCACTGAAGCTTTCTTT. This translates into CASSHRGLGTEAFF.

This clone is a singleton in its sample. The rearrangement links TRBV4-3 to TRBJ1-2, with D unresolved. CDR3 length: 15 residues. Germline CDR1 reads LGHNA; CDR2 reads YSLEER. The V and J ends lost 0 bases and 0 bases respectively, with 8 bases between them. The CDR3 DNA is TGCGCCAGCAGCCAAGAGAGGCAACCTAACTATGGCTACACCTTC. Its protein product is CASSQERQPNYGYTF.